One and the same sample provided the 25 T cell receptor beta chains below, sequenced in a study of molecular identifiers for immune sequencing clone quantification. MiXCR, run by TCRdb on the PCR reads, gives a single entry per CDR3 protein. The sample yields about 640,000 distinct CDR3 sequences, 20% seen once. The sequenced sample consisted of naive CD8+ T cells from blood, with Jurkat cell RNA spiked in. The subset was: FACS-sorted CD8+CD4-CCR7+CD45RA+ naive T cells. The receptors shown here come from a human donor in good health. Some libraries in this study had Jurkat cell RNA spiked in.

As for this clonotype: A much larger clone differs by one base, so this may be a read error. The chain joins TRBV4-1 to TRBJ2-7, with a possible D match to TRBD2 (7 bases). The CDR3 runs 16 residues. Trimming cost V 1 base and J 5 bases, with 18 bases left between them. The germline V gene has CDR1 MGHRA and CDR2 YSYEKL. Here the CDR3 DNA reads TGCGCCAGCAGCCAAGTTTTTGCGGGGGCCACCCACGAGCAGTACTTC. Translation gives CASSQVFAGATHEQYF.

Details on this clonotype: A much larger clone differs by one base, so this may be a read error. The chain links TRBV6-2 or TRBV6-3 to TRBJ2-7; 8 bases agree with TRBD1. The germline V gene has CDR1 MNHEY and CDR2 SVGEGT. The CDR3 runs to 15 residues. This CDR3 is CAGSPRTGFSYEQYF. The CDR3 DNA follows: TGTGCCGGCAGTCCACGGACAGGGTTCTCCTACGAGCAGTACTTC.

The rearrangement uses TRBV6-5 and TRBJ2-2; D is unclear. Per the germline V gene, CDR1 is MNHEY and CDR2 is SVGAGI. Trimming shortened V by 7 bases and J by 0 bases, and 15 bases separated the two germline ends. The CDR3 is 16 amino acids. In nucleotides, the CDR3 is TGTGCCAGCACCCCCGCTGCATCACCGAACACCGGGGAGCTGTTTTTT. Its protein product is CASTPAASPNTGELFF.

Worth noting for this clonotype: Sequence at one end of the junction differs from germline and may be a read error. The rearrangement joins TRBV12-3 or TRBV12-4 to TRBJ1-4; the D gene is possibly TRBD1 (5 bases). The CDR3 spans 12 residues. In DNA form, the CDR3 reads TGTGCCAGCAGCCGGGGCGGTGAAAAACTGTCTTTT. Translated: CASSRGGEKLSF.

This clonotype has a count of ten or more. The chain has TRBV7-6 and TRBJ2-1; D might be TRBD2 (5 bases). Germline assignment: CDR1 SGHVS and CDR2 FNYEAQ. V lost 2 bases, J lost 2 bases, and 10 bases lay in between. CDR3 length: 15 amino acids. The CDR3 coding sequence is TGTGCCAGCAGCTTAACGGCGGGTACCTACAATGAGCAGTTCTTC. Amino acids: CASSLTAGTYNEQFF.

This clonotype was seen a handful of times. The V gene is TRBV9, the J gene TRBJ2-5; 15 bases are a match to TRBD2. Per germline, CDR1 SGDLS and CDR2 YYNGEE. The CDR3 contains 15 residues. Trimming cost V 3 bases and J 5 bases; bases outside gene matches: 2. As DNA, the CDR3 is TGTGCCAGCAGCGGAGGACTAGCGGGGGGGGAGACCCAGTACTTC. It specifies CASSGGLAGGETQYF.

Only a few counts were recorded for this clonotype. The junction differs from germline at one of its ends, possibly a read error. The gene calls are TRBV9 and TRBJ1-1; D is possibly TRBD1 (5 bases). The germline CDR1 and CDR2 sequences are SGDLS and YYNGEE. The CDR3 totals 13 residues. The CDR3, as DNA: TGTGCCAGCAGCTTCGGACAAAACACTGAAGCTCTCTTT. Its translation: CASSFGQNTEALF.

This clonotype was seen only a few times. This chain connects TRBV29-1 to TRBJ2-1; a possible D gene is TRBD1 (6 bases). V was cut by 0 bases and J by 4 bases, with 13 bases left in between. The germline V gene encodes CDR1 SQVTM and CDR2 ANQGSEA. The CDR3 is made up of 15 amino acids. The CDR3 reads CSVEDWLDRYNEQFF. The CDR3 region has the DNA TGCAGCGTTGAAGATTGGCTGGACAGATACAATGAGCAGTTCTTC.

This chain joins TRBV23-1 and TRBJ1-2, with D perhaps TRBD1 (5 bases). TRBV23-1 is reported as an ORF; its role is uncertain. The V end was cut by 0 bases, the J end by 4 bases, with 15 bases between. The CDR3 sequence is 16 residues long. The CDR3 sequence is CASSQSRGREGYGYTF. CDR3 in DNA: TGCGCCAGCAGTCAATCTCGGGGCAGGGAGGGCTATGGCTACACCTTC.

As regards this clonotype: This may stem from a read error, because a much larger clone lies one nucleotide away. The rearrangement joins TRBV6-2 or TRBV6-3 to TRBJ1-5; D is unclear. The CDR3 runs to 18 residues. The germline V gene encodes CDR1 MNHEY and CDR2 SVGEGT. V lost 8 bases to trimming and J lost 0 bases, with 23 bases between them. For the CDR3, the DNA is TGTGCCAGCGGTTCTCCAGCCAGGAACCTTTATAGCAATCAGCCCCAGCATTTT. This encodes CASGSPARNLYSNQPQHF.

This clonotype showed up many times. The chain recombines TRBV9 with TRBJ2-6, with a possible D match to TRBD1 (6 bases). Germline CDR1 SGDLS, CDR2 YYNGEE. This CDR3 is built from 15 residues. V gave up 5 bases and J gave up 0 bases, with 9 bases separating them. The CDR3 coding sequence is TGTGCCAGCAGAACAGGGAACTCTGGGGCCAACGTCCTGACTTTC. Translation gives CASRTGNSGANVLTF.

In its sample, this clonotype was seen once. The V and J genes are TRBV4-1 and TRBJ2-3; 7 positions agree with TRBD2. CDR1 MGHRA and CDR2 YSYEKL come from the germline V gene. The CDR3 has 16 residues. After removal of 4 bases from V and 0 bases from J, the junction contained 7 bases not matched to a gene. CDR3 amino acids: CASSRQREPSTDTQYF. Written as DNA, the CDR3 is TGCGCCAGCAGCCGACAGCGGGAACCTAGCACAGATACGCAGTATTTT.

This clonotype came up a few times. The chain joins TRBV19 to TRBJ2-1, with 9 bases lining up with TRBD1. The trim removed 7 bases at V and 7 bases at J, leaving 8 bases unmatched. CDR3 size: 14 residues. Germline V CDR1 and CDR2: LNHDA, SQIVND (reference sequence). The CDR3 loop is CASKRGTGINEQFF. CDR3 sequence (DNA): TGTGCCAGTAAAAGGGGGACAGGGATTAATGAGCAGTTCTTC.

A remark on this clonotype: This may come from a read error, since a much larger clone is one base off. The chain has TRBV14 and TRBJ2-5, with TRBD2 matching 8 bases. J was trimmed by 1 base and V by 1 base; bases with no gene match: 8. The CDR3 consists of 17 residues. Germline loops: CDR1 SGHDN, CDR2 FVKESK. Here the CDR3 reads CASSQGGPAGAQETQYF. In DNA, the CDR3 is TGTGCCAGCAGCCAAGGGGGACCAGCGGGGGCCCAAGAGACCCAGTACTTC.

This clonotype came up many times. This sequence joins TRBV27 and TRBJ2-5, with TRBD1 matching 8 bases. CDR1 MNHEY and CDR2 SMNVEV come from the germline V gene (reference sequence). The CDR3 sequence is 14 residues long. Trimming cost V 6 bases and J 5 bases; bases outside gene matches: 8. The CDR3 loop reads CASRKRTGRETQYF. The CDR3 DNA sequence: TGTGCCAGCAGAAAAAGGACAGGGAGGGAGACCCAGTACTTC.

This chain uses TRBV4-1 with TRBJ2-3; 8 bases match TRBD1. The CDR3 is 15 residues long. Per the germline V gene, CDR1 is MGHRA and CDR2 is YSYEKL. The V gene end was trimmed by 3 bases and the J gene end by 6 bases; junction bases not matched to a gene: 8. The CDR3 sequence is CASSQVGQEADTQYF. CDR3 nucleotides: TGCGCCAGCAGCCAGGTGGGACAGGAGGCCGATACGCAGTATTTT.

This clonotype was seen at least ten times. The rearrangement uses TRBV6-5 and TRBJ2-2; D ambiguous. The CDR3 has 13 amino acids. Trimming left V 2 bases short and J 6 bases short, with 7 bases between. Germline loops: CDR1 MNHEY, CDR2 SVGAGI. CDR3 amino acids: CASSYVSAGELFF. The DNA of the CDR3 is TGTGCCAGCAGTTACGTGTCGGCCGGGGAGCTGTTTTTT.

Comment on this clonotype: This could be a read error, since a much larger clone is one nucleotide away. The CDR3 loop is CSAPDRGLIAYGQYF. Written as DNA, the CDR3 is TGCAGTGCGCCCGACAGGGGGCTGATCGCCTACGGGCAGTACTTC. The chain has TRBV20-1 and TRBJ2-7; TRBD1 aligns across 10 bases. Germline V gene sequence: CDR1 DFQATT, CDR2 SNEGSKA (reference sequence). The CDR3 totals 15 residues.

This clonotype was seen at least ten times. The J gene is TRBJ2-5, the V gene TRBV24-1, with a tentative D call TRBD1 (5 bases). The CDR3 is made up of 14 amino acids. V lost 7 bases, J lost 2 bases, and 13 bases lay in between. CDR1 KGHDR and CDR2 SFDVKD come from the germline V gene. The CDR3 DNA follows: TGTGCCACCAGGAGTGGGGCTTCTCAAGAGACCCAGTACTTC. This codes for CATRSGASQETQYF.

The genes are TRBV6-5 and TRBJ2-7; tentatively, D is TRBD2 (7 bases). The CDR3 runs to 15 residues. Germline CDR1 is MNHEY and CDR2 is SVGAGI. Between the trimmed V and J ends, which lost 0 bases and 3 bases, there was a span of 12 bases. Written as DNA, the CDR3 is TGTGCCAGCAGTTACTCTCGGGGGGCTTACTACGAGCAGTACTTC. It codes for CASSYSRGAYYEQYF.

This clonotype was recorded a few times. This chain links TRBV10-1 with TRBJ2-5; TRBD2 aligns across 9 bases. This CDR3 is built from 16 residues. Germline values: CDR1 WNHNN, CDR2 SYGVQD (reference sequence). The junction had 7 bases not matched to a gene; V was cut back by 5 bases and J by 0 bases. CDR3 loop: CASSYPGLAHQETQYF. CDR3 in DNA: TGCGCCAGCAGTTATCCGGGACTAGCTCACCAAGAGACCCAGTACTTC.

Concerning this clonotype: A read error is possible here, since a much larger clone lies one base away. The rearrangement joins TRBV6-1 to TRBJ2-7, with TRBD2 as a possible D gene (6 bases). CDR3 length: 14 amino acids. The V gene lost 1 base and the J gene lost 5 bases, with 12 bases spanning the gap. Germline lookup yields CDR1 MNHNS and CDR2 SASEGT. The CDR3 region has the DNA TGTGCCAGCAGTGAAGGACTAGTGGGGGACGAGCAGTACTTC. This translates into CASSEGLVGDEQYF.

This clonotype was picked up one time. The V and J genes are TRBV20-1 and TRBJ2-1; 9 bases align to TRBD2. After removal of 0 bases from V and 8 bases from J, the junction contained 14 bases not matched to a gene. This CDR3 has 17 residues. Looked up from germline, CDR1 is DFQATT and CDR2 is SNEGSKA (reference sequence). CDR3: CSARDEAGGTACHEQFF. CDR3 DNA: TGCAGTGCTAGAGATGAGGCGGGAGGGACGGCGTGCCATGAGCAGTTCTTC.

The chain links TRBV11-2 to TRBJ2-7; TRBD2 might be the D (7 bases). The CDR3 length is 15 residues. V was shortened by 2 bases and J by 0 bases, with 11 bases between the two germline ends. Germline lookup yields CDR1 SGHAT and CDR2 FQNNGV. CDR3 bases: TGTGCCAGCAGCTTATTTGGGGGGGCCTCCTACGAGCAGTACTTC. It yields the protein CASSLFGGASYEQYF.

There are a few counts of this clonotype. The chain uses TRBV18 and TRBJ2-7; 13 nucleotides align to TRBD2. CDR1 KGHSH and CDR2 LQKENI come from the germline V gene. The CDR3 loop spans 15 amino acids. V was pared by 1 base and J by 5 bases, with 2 bases of the junction left unmatched. The chain's CDR3 is CASSPRTSGRDEQYF. The CDR3 nucleotides are TGTGCCAGCTCACCACGTACTAGCGGGAGGGACGAGCAGTACTTC.